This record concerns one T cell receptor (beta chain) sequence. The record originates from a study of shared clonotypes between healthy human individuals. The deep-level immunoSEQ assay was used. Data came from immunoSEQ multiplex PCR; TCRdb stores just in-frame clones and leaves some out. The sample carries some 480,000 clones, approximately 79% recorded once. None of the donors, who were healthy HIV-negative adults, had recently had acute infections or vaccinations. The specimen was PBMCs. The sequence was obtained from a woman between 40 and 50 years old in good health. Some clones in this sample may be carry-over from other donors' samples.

CDR3 region: CSVDWGPYNEQFF. As DNA, the CDR3 is TGCAGCGTTGACTGGGGACCTTACAATGAGCAGTTCTTC. This chain joins TRBV29-1 and TRBJ2-1, with D perhaps assigned TRBD1 or TRBD2 (5 bases each). Germline CDR1 and CDR2: SQVTM and ANQGSEA. V shed 3 bases and J shed 4 bases, with 10 bases lying between them. This CDR3 has 13 amino acids.